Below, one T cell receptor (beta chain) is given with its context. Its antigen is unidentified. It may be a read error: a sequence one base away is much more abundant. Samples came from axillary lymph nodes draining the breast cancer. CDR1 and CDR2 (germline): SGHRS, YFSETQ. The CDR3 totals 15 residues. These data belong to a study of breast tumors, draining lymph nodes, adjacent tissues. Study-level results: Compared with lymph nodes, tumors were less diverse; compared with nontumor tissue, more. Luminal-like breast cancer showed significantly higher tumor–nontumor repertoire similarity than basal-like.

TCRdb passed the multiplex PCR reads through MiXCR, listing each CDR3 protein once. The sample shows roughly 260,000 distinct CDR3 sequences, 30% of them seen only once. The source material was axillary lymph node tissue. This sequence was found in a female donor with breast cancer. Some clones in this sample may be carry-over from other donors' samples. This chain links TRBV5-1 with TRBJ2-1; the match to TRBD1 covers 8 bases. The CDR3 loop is CASTLSRGLNNEQFF. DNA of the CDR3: TGTGCCAGCACCCTATCCAGGGGGCTCAACAATGAGCAGTTCTTC.